The 19 T cell receptor beta chains below were found in one sample sequenced in a study of T-cell memory formation after mild COVID-19 (dated by TCRdb to the early 2020s). Libraries were built with 5' RACE. Sequencing relied on an Illumina NovaSeq 6000. TCRdb trimmed public reads at Q25 via fastp, called clones via MiXCR and kept in-frame beta chains. Rows matching on CDR3 protein sequence are summarized as one entry with the most common DNA and genes. This sample has around 340,000 distinct CDR3 sequences in its table, and roughly an eighth of those were observed once. The leading ten clones occupy 22% of the sample. Input material: PBMCs or a T cell subset sorted from them (not recorded which). The receptors here all came from a man aged 18-30 years who had mild COVID-19 (a few samples of this study predate the infection). The sample titles of this study are shuffled in the database, so cell type and time point are left out; the donor was told from shared clones.

CDR3 protein: CASGQWDRVLQETQYF. CDR3 DNA sequence: TGTGCTAGTGGTCAGTGGGACAGGGTACTCCAAGAGACCCAGTACTTC. The chain combines TRBV12-5 with TRBJ2-5, with TRBD1 matching over 9 bases. Germline assignment: CDR1 LGHNT and CDR2 FRNRAP. CDR3 length equals 16 residues. V shed 5 bases and J 1 base; nucleotides not matched to a gene: 8.

DNA of the CDR3: TGCGCCAGCAGCCAAGAAGGGAGCCTTTGGGGGACTGAAGCTTTCTTT. It translates to CASSQEGSLWGTEAFF. The chain combines TRBV4-1 with TRBJ1-1; tentative D call: TRBD1 (5 bases). The germline V and J ends were trimmed by 0 bases and 5 bases, with 16 bases remaining between them. The length of the CDR3 is 16 residues. In germline, CDR1 is MGHRA, CDR2 YSYEKL.

This clonotype has at least ten counts. The genes are TRBV10-3 and TRBJ2-2; D possibly corresponds to TRBD1 (6 bases). The germline CDR1 and CDR2 sequences are ENHRY and SYGVKD. V lost 4 bases to trimming and J lost 5 bases, with 11 bases between them. CDR3 length: 14 amino acids. The CDR3 region is CAISANRDTGELFF. In nucleotides, the CDR3 is TGTGCCATCAGTGCAAACAGGGATACCGGGGAGCTGTTTTTT.

This clonotype has more than one count but fewer than ten. J is TRBJ2-5 and V is TRBV20-1; TRBD1 matches 9 bases. With 5 bases clipped from V and 4 bases from J, the junction kept 11 bases outside the gene matches. The CDR3 runs 15 residues. Per germline, CDR1 DFQATT and CDR2 SNEGSKA (reference sequence). The CDR3 DNA is TGCAGTGCTGTTCCGGGACAGGGTAGCGGAGAGACCCAGTACTTC. Translation gives CSAVPGQGSGETQYF.

This clonotype was seen only a few times. The chain is built from TRBV6-1 and TRBJ2-2; D remains unclear. The CDR3 loop spans 10 amino acids. Germline CDR1 MNHNS, CDR2 SASEGT. The CDR3: CASEDGELFF. CDR3 sequence (DNA): TGTGCGTCCGAGGACGGGGAGCTGTTTTTT.

The CDR3 DNA follows: TGCAGCGTTGACCTCGGACAGGGGAACACCGGGGAGCTGTTTTTT. This encodes CSVDLGQGNTGELFF. This chain connects TRBV29-1 to TRBJ2-2; 8 positions agree with TRBD1. This CDR3 is built from 15 residues. In germline, CDR1 is SQVTM, CDR2 ANQGSEA. Trimming cost V 3 bases and J 1 base; bases outside gene matches: 4.

This clonotype was seen more than once but under ten times. The chain carries TRBV4-3 and TRBJ2-1; the D gene is possibly TRBD2 (5 bases). V lost 4 bases and J 8 bases, leaving 15 bases between the germline ends. The germline CDR1 and CDR2 sequences are LGHNA and YSLEER. The CDR3 loop spans 14 amino acids. CDR3 coding DNA: TGCGCCAGCAGCCCTCAAAACGGGGTCGATGAGCAGTTCTTC. Protein product: CASSPQNGVDEQFF.

The chain joins TRBV3-1 to TRBJ2-7, with D maybe TRBD1 (6 bases). This CDR3 contains 13 residues. Germline-derived CDR1 and CDR2 are LGHDT and YNNKEL (reference sequence). V lost 3 bases and J lost 4, with 10 bases in between. CDR3 loop: CASSHFRGYEQYF. CDR3 nucleotide sequence: TGTGCCAGCAGCCATTTCAGGGGTTACGAGCAGTACTTC.

This clonotype was counted a few times. This chain connects TRBV25-1 to TRBJ1-3; D call uncertain. The CDR3 is 15 residues long. The V end lost 3 bases, the J end lost 4 bases, and 13 bases lay between the germline ends. CDR1 and CDR2 (germline): MGHDK, SYGVNS. CDR3 DNA sequence: TGTGCCAGCAGTGAGATCGGGCGAGGCGGAAACACCATATATTTT. Translation: CASSEIGRGGNTIYF.

The chain employs TRBV7-8 and TRBJ2-5, with 9 bases fitting TRBD1. With V trimmed by 5 bases and J by 10 bases, 14 bases remained unmatched. The CDR3 runs to 15 residues. Per germline, CDR1 SGHVS and CDR2 FQNEAQ. CDR3 sequence (DNA): TGTGCCAGCAGCCCATGGACAGGGGTCGGAAAGATCCAGTACTTC. As protein: CASSPWTGVGKIQYF.

The rearrangement links TRBV2 to TRBJ1-2; D possibly corresponds to TRBD1 (6 bases). Trimming pared 3 bases from V and 7 bases from J, leaving 12 bases between. Germline loops: CDR1 SNHLY, CDR2 FYNNEI. The CDR3 is 13 amino acids. The CDR3 here is CASSDSGAGGYTF. CDR3 sequence (DNA): TGTGCCAGCAGTGATTCAGGGGCTGGTGGCTACACCTTC.

This clonotype was picked up one time. The V call is TRBV29-1, the J call TRBJ1-2; D unclear. Trimming removed 4 bases from V and 7 bases from J, with 13 bases in between. The germline gives CDR1 SQVTM, CDR2 ANQGSEA. The CDR3 is 12 amino acids. CDR3 protein: CSVVPGDRGYTF. CDR3 in DNA: TGCAGCGTTGTTCCGGGCGACCGTGGCTACACCTTC. Filled out from reference TRBV29-1 and TRBJ1-2, the complete variable domain reads SAVISQKPSRDICQRGTSLTIQCQVDSQVTMMFWYRQQPGQSLTLIATANQGSEATYESGFVIDKFPISRPNLTFSTLTVSNMSPEDSSIYLCSVVPGDRGYTFGSGTRLTVV.

The genes are TRBV19 and TRBJ1-2; 12 bases line up with TRBD1. Looked up from germline, CDR1 is LNHDA and CDR2 is SQIVND (reference sequence). The CDR3 loop spans 16 amino acids. Losses at the gene ends were 7 bases for V and 4 bases for J; bases not matched to a gene: 10. The DNA of the CDR3 is TGTGCCAGTACCGGGACAGGGGGCGGGCGCGGCTATGGCTACACCTTC. This sequence encodes CASTGTGGGRGYGYTF.

This clonotype was seen only a few times. V is TRBV3-1 and J is TRBJ2-2, with a weak D call TRBD1 (5 bases). The CDR3 sequence is 14 residues long. Looked up from germline, CDR1 is LGHDT and CDR2 is YNNKEL (reference sequence). Between the trimmed V and J ends, which lost 6 bases and 2 bases, there was a span of 10 bases. For the CDR3, the DNA is TGTGCCAGCAGTCCCAGGGATAACACCGGGGAGCTGTTTTTT. Translated, it gives CASSPRDNTGELFF. Full variable domain (missing parts from reference TRBV3-1 and TRBJ2-2): DTAVSQTPKYLVTQMGNDKSIKCEQNLGHDTMYWYKQDSKKFLKIMFSYNNKELIINETVPNRFSPKSPDKAHLNLHINSLELGDSAVYFCASSPRDNTGELFFGEGSRLTVL.

The chain is built from TRBV6-5 and TRBJ1-2; the D gene is possibly TRBD1 (6 bases). The CDR3 extends over 15 amino acids. CDR1 and CDR2 (germline): MNHEY, SVGAGI. V lost 6 bases to trimming and J lost 6 bases, with 20 bases between them. The CDR3: CASRNLLGGVDGYTF. In DNA, the CDR3 is TGTGCCAGCAGAAACCTCCTAGGGGGGGTCGATGGCTACACCTTC.

This clonotype was recorded a few times. The V and J genes are TRBV6-2 or TRBV6-3 and TRBJ2-5; D perhaps matches TRBD2 (6 bases). Germline CDR1 reads MNHEY; CDR2 reads SVGEGT. This CDR3 spans 13 amino acids. With 4 bases removed from V and 7 bases from J, the gap between germline ends came to 13 bases. The CDR3 sequence: CASSSRDSVTQYF. The CDR3 region has the DNA TGTGCCAGCAGTTCCCGGGACTCAGTGACCCAGTACTTC.

This clonotype was seen more than once but under ten times. CDR3: CSARGGSKNTEAFF. The CDR3 DNA is TGCAGTGCTAGAGGTGGCAGCAAGAACACTGAAGCTTTCTTT. The chain joins TRBV20-1 to TRBJ1-1; the D is unclear. The CDR3 extends over 14 amino acids. Trimming removed 1 base at V and 1 base at J, with 10 bases between. The germline CDR1 and CDR2 sequences are DFQATT and SNEGSKA (reference sequence).

This clonotype has more than one count but fewer than ten. The chain carries TRBV11-2 and TRBJ1-1; TRBD1 agrees at 8 bases. Per germline, CDR1 SGHAT and CDR2 FQNNGV. Trimming took 5 bases from V and 5 from J; bases not matched to a gene: 10. The CDR3 extends over 15 amino acids. The CDR3 DNA follows: TGTGCCAGCAGCGCCCAGGACAGGGTTAAAACTGAAGCTTTCTTT. It encodes CASSAQDRVKTEAFF.

Only a few counts were recorded for this clonotype. The gene calls are TRBV20-1 and TRBJ2-5, with 10 bases lining up with TRBD2. The CDR3 covers 13 residues. The ends lost 6 bases at V and 5 bases at J; junction bases unmatched: 6. Germline V lookup: CDR1 DFQATT, CDR2 SNEGSKA (reference sequence). The CDR3 sequence is CSAWTSGGETQYF. The CDR3 DNA is TGCAGTGCGTGGACTAGCGGTGGGGAGACCCAGTACTTC.